This T cell receptor (beta chain) is from a study of cytotoxic CD8 clonotypes in ibrutinib-treated CLL (dated by TCRdb to about 2021). With respect to the entire study: The cohort included more than 14 treatment-naive and around 10 relapsed/refractory patients; 17 were IGHV unmutated. Every remission and progressive disease sample was obtained while ibrutinib was still being received by the patients. Samples averaged approximately 260,000 productive templates and approximately 100,000 productive rearrangements. Partial responses were observed in about 25 patients and complete responses in 2; after a median follow-up of around 68 months, remission was maintained in 14 patients and progression was observed in roughly twelve. Response samples were obtained after a median of approximately twelve months of treatment, with a range of roughly 6 to 36 months. Cryopreserved peripheral blood mononuclear cells were collected before treatment, at response, and at either disease progression or sustained remission. Longitudinal samples were available for about 30% of the 86 trial participants.

Each clonotype received, on average, approximately 9.9x coverage in deep resolution sequencing performed on a MiSeq, where the target depth lay between 1 in 1 million and 1 in 200,000 T cells. The immunoSEQ hsTCRB Kit was used to generate the TCR beta libraries. The authors' pipeline ran thus. ImmunoSEQ Data Assistant and ImmunoSEQ Analyzer were used for data analysis, and V, D and J genes were assigned according to IMGT definitions. Clonality, which ranges from 0 to 1, was calculated as one minus the normalized Shannon entropy of productive rearrangement frequencies. Only overrepresented clonotypes making up at least 0.05% of each patient's repertoire were included in the public clonotype analysis. Some twelve age-matched healthy donor repertoires from immuneACCESS were used as controls for clonality. TCRdb obtained this table from immuneACCESS and retained in-frame rearrangements with V and J assigned. These tables miss some clones; where compared with another copy, unresolved V genes account for less than half of the shortfall, and the remainder is unexplained. That table furnishes V, J and clone size, whereas the DNA furnished D and trimming. The sample includes fewer than 150,000 clones, with around four fifths observed a single time. Roughly 3.3% of the sample is taken by the ten largest.

This clone showed up just once. Its specific antigen is unknown. No much larger clonotype is one base removed from it; base qualities were not supplied. The full study reports these points: Lymph node repertoires were not examined, and the timing of sampling was not matched between patients in sustained remission and those whose disease progressed. Public clonotypes were rare and either shrank or stayed stable during treatment, and the rise in clonality at ibrutinib response reflected expansion of private clonotypes. Clonality increased at ibrutinib response, stayed stable in sustained remission, and fell back toward baseline at progression. Baseline clonality was found to be higher than that of age-matched healthy donors and was strongly correlated with circulating CD8+ T-cell counts.

The meaning of the sample's time point label: 20 to 30 months on ibrutinib. Around 2 micrograms of genomic DNA were extracted from cryopreserved PBMCs for TCR beta library preparation. Longitudinal blood samples from CLL patients on ibrutinib monotherapy underwent high-throughput TCR beta sequencing. Patients were enrolled in a phase 2 open-label single-center ibrutinib monotherapy trial. The sequence derives from a human donor with chronic lymphocytic leukemia. This specimen was PBMCs, taken after 24 months of ibrutinib treatment.

The CDR3 amino acid sequence is: CASSYSGLANYGYTF. At the DNA level, the sequence is TGTGCCAGCAGTTACTCTGGGTTAGCTAACTATGGCTACACCTTC. The receptor chain draws on TRBV6-5 and TRBJ1-2; the D gene cannot be resolved reliably. V is shortened by 0 bases, J by 0 bases, and the region joining them spans 8 bases. The CDR3 spans 15 residues, from the cysteine through the phenylalanine. Only the CDR3 DNA is retained, 45 bases long and in frame from the first base. From a lookup of the germline V gene, CDR1 and CDR2 are MNHEY and SVGAGI.